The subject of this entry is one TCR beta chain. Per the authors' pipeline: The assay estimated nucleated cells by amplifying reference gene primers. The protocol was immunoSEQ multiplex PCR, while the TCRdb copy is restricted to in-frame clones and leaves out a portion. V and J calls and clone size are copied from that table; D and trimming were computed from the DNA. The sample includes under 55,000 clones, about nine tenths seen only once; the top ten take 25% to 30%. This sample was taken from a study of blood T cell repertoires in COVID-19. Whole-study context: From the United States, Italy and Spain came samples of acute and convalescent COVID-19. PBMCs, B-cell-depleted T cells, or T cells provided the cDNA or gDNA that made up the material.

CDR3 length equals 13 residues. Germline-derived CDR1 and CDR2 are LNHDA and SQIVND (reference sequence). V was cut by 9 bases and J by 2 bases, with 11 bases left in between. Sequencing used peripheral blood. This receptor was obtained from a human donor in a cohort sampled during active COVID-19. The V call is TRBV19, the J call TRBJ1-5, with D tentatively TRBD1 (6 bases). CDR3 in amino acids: CASSGQRNQPQHF. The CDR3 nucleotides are TGTGCCAGCTCGGGACAACGCAATCAGCCCCAGCATTTT.